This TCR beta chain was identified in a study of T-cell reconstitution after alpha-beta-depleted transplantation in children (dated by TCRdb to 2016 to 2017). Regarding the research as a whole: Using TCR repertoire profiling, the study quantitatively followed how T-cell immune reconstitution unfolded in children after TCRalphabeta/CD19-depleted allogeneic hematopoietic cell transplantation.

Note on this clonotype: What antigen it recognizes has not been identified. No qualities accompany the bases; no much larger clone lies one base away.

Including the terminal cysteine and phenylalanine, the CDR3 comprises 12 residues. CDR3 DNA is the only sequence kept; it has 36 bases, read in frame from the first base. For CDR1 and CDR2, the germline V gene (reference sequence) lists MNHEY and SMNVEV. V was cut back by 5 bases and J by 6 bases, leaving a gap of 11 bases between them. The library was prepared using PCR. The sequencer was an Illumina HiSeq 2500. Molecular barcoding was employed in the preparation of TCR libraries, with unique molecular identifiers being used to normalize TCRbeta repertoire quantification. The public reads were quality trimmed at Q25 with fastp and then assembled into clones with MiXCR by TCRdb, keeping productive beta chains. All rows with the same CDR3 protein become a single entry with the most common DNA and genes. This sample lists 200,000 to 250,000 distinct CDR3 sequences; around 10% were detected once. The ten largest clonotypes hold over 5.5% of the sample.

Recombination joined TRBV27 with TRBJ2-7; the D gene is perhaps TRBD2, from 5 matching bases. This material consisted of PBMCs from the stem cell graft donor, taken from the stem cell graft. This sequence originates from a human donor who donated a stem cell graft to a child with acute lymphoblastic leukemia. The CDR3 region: CASSRPRGEQYF. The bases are TGTGCCAGCAGTCGTCCACGGGGCGAGCAGTACTTC.